Listed below are T cell receptor beta chains from one sample, sequenced in a study of cytomegalovirus exposure and HLA in healthy donors. Measured with immunoSEQ multiplex PCR; TCRdb has only the in-frame clones, and not every one. The sample has about 200,000 clones; about 70% are singletons. Sequencing was carried out using PBMCs. The source is a woman aged 25 to 39 in good health and CMV-seronegative. The CDR3 runs from the conserved cysteine through the conserved F or W. A D gene is named only where the DNA matches it firmly. Clone size is stated in some rows and not others, as once, few, many or a class when expanded.

clone size: few; J gene: TRBJ2-1; V gene: TRBV27; D gene: TRBD2; CDR3 DNA: TGTGCCAGCAGTTCCGGGGAGGGTCTAAATGAGCAGTTCTTC; CDR3 protein: CASSSGEGLNEQFF
clone size: -; J gene: TRBJ2-5; V gene: TRBV19; D gene: -; CDR3 DNA: TGTGCCAGTAGTAGGCGGGGACAGAACCAAGAGACCCAGTACTTC; CDR3 protein: CASSRRGQNQETQYF
clone size: -; J gene: TRBJ2-6; V gene: TRBV2; D gene: -; CDR3 DNA: TGTGCCAGCAGTCCTCCTGCCGGTGCTGGGGCCAACGTCCTGACTTTC; CDR3 protein: CASSPPAGAGANVLTF
clone size: -; J gene: TRBJ1-5; V gene: TRBV6-5; D gene: -; CDR3 DNA: TGTGCCAGCAGCAGGACAGTTAATCAGCCCCAGCATTTT; CDR3 protein: CASSRTVNQPQHF
clone size: few; J gene: TRBJ1-1; V gene: TRBV14; D gene: TRBD1; CDR3 DNA: TGTGCTCCACAGGGGGGAGGTACTGAAGCTTTCTTT; CDR3 protein: CAPQGGGTEAFF
clone size: few; J gene: TRBJ1-4; V gene: TRBV11-2; D gene: TRBD1; CDR3 DNA: TGTGCCAGCAGCCCGGGCGACAGGGGGTGGAATGAAAAACTGTTTTTT; CDR3 protein: CASSPGDRGWNEKLFF
clone size: -; J gene: TRBJ2-7; V gene: TRBV11-2; D gene: -; CDR3 DNA: TGTGCCAGCAGCTTGGAGCTAACCTCCTACGAGCAGTACTTC; CDR3 protein: CASSLELTSYEQYF
clone size: -; J gene: TRBJ2-7; V gene: TRBV7-2; D gene: -; CDR3 DNA: TGTGCCAGCAGCTCGCGGGGCGGCGAGCAGTACTTC; CDR3 protein: CASSSRGGEQYF
clone size: -; J gene: TRBJ2-2; V gene: TRBV11-2; D gene: TRBD1; CDR3 DNA: TGTGCCAGCAGCGAACGAGGGGGACAGGAGCTCACCGGGGAGCTGTTTTTT; CDR3 protein: CASSERGGQELTGELFF
clone size: -; J gene: TRBJ1-2; V gene: TRBV4-1; D gene: TRBD1; CDR3 DNA: TGCGCCAGCAGGCCTACATGGACAGGGAGCGGCTACACCTTC; CDR3 protein: CASRPTWTGSGYTF
clone size: few; J gene: TRBJ2-5; V gene: TRBV5-4; D gene: -; CDR3 DNA: TGTGCCAGCAGCCTTAGGACTGAACGGGAGACCCAGTACTTC; CDR3 protein: CASSLRTERETQYF
clone size: few; J gene: TRBJ1-2; V gene: TRBV18; D gene: -; CDR3 DNA: TGTGCCAGCTCACCACTCGAGGTCTATGGCTACACCTTC; CDR3 protein: CASSPLEVYGYTF
clone size: -; J gene: TRBJ2-2; V gene: TRBV7-3; D gene: -; CDR3 DNA: TGTGCCGGCAGCTTACAGCGACCAGCGAACACCGGGGAGCTGTTTTTT; CDR3 protein: CAGSLQRPANTGELFF
clone size: -; J gene: TRBJ2-2; V gene: TRBV6-1; D gene: -; CDR3 DNA: TGTGCCAGCAGTGTTCAGGGGTCCCATGGGACCGGGGAGCTGTTTTTT; CDR3 protein: CASSVQGSHGTGELFF
clone size: -; J gene: TRBJ2-3; V gene: TRBV9; D gene: TRBD2; CDR3 DNA: TGTGCCAGCAGCGTAGGATTAGCGGGAGGTGTAGATACGCAGTATTTT; CDR3 protein: CASSVGLAGGVDTQYF
clone size: -; J gene: TRBJ1-5; V gene: TRBV19; D gene: -; CDR3 DNA: TGTGCCAGTAGTTGGGTCAGTGACTATAGCAATCAGCCCCAGCATTTT; CDR3 protein: CASSWVSDYSNQPQHF
clone size: -; J gene: TRBJ1-2; V gene: TRBV25-1; D gene: -; CDR3 DNA: TGTGCCAGCAGTGACAGGGCCGGACCCTATGGCTACACCTTC; CDR3 protein: CASSDRAGPYGYTF
clone size: -; J gene: TRBJ2-6; V gene: TRBV29-1; D gene: -; CDR3 DNA: TGCAGCGTGGAAACAGGGTTAGGGGCCAACGTCCTGACTTTC; CDR3 protein: CSVETGLGANVLTF
clone size: -; J gene: TRBJ2-3; V gene: TRBV11-2; D gene: TRBD2; CDR3 DNA: TGTGCCAGCAGCCCGGGGACTAGCGGGATAAGCACAGATACGCAGTATTTT; CDR3 protein: CASSPGTSGISTDTQYF
clone size: -; J gene: TRBJ2-7; V gene: TRBV19; D gene: -; CDR3 DNA: TGTGCCAGTAGTATCCTCCTACAGGGTCCCTACGAGCAGTACTTC; CDR3 protein: CASSILLQGPYEQYF
clone size: -; J gene: TRBJ1-5; V gene: TRBV6-1; D gene: -; CDR3 DNA: TGTGCCACCAAGGAGGAGGGTCAGCCCCAGCATTTT; CDR3 protein: CATKEEGQPQHF
clone size: -; J gene: TRBJ2-5; V gene: TRBV5-6; D gene: -; CDR3 DNA: TGTGCCAGCAGCTTGGGTACTAATCAAGAGACCCAGTACTTC; CDR3 protein: CASSLGTNQETQYF
clone size: -; J gene: TRBJ2-3; V gene: TRBV15; D gene: -; CDR3 DNA: TGTGCCACCAGCAGAGATTATGGGGAGCCCAATTATACGCAGTATTTT; CDR3 protein: CATSRDYGEPNYTQYF
clone size: -; J gene: TRBJ2-7; V gene: TRBV5-5; D gene: -; CDR3 DNA: TGTGCCAGCAGCCTTGGAGACCTTTCCTACGAGCAGTACTTC; CDR3 protein: CASSLGDLSYEQYF
clone size: -; J gene: TRBJ1-1; V gene: TRBV29-1; D gene: TRBD1; CDR3 DNA: TGCAGCGCCCCCCTCCCGAAGGGGGCGAACACTGAAGCTTTCTTT; CDR3 protein: CSAPLPKGANTEAFF
clone size: few; J gene: TRBJ2-1; V gene: TRBV27; D gene: TRBD2; CDR3 DNA: TGTGCCAGCACCTTCGCGGGAGGGCCACGTGAGCAGTTCTTC; CDR3 protein: CASTFAGGPREQFF
clone size: -; J gene: TRBJ1-2; V gene: TRBV6-6; D gene: -; CDR3 DNA: TGTGCCAGCAGACAAACCAGGGATGGCTACACCTTC; CDR3 protein: CASRQTRDGYTF
clone size: -; J gene: TRBJ2-2; V gene: TRBV7-6; D gene: TRBD2; CDR3 DNA: TGTGCCAGCAGCTTACGGGGCGGGAGCGGGGGAGGAAACACCGGGGAGCTGTTTTTT; CDR3 protein: CASSLRGGSGGGNTGELFF
clone size: -; J gene: TRBJ2-7; V gene: TRBV30; D gene: TRBD1; CDR3 DNA: TGTGCCCGGAGATCCGGGACAGGGAGCTTCTACGAGCAGTACTTC; CDR3 protein: CARRSGTGSFYEQYF
clone size: -; J gene: TRBJ2-3; V gene: TRBV23-1; D gene: TRBD2; CDR3 DNA: TGCGCCAGCAGTCACACGGGGGGACTAGCGGGAGCAAGTGGCACAGATACGCAGTATTTT; CDR3 protein: CASSHTGGLAGASGTDTQYF
clone size: few; J gene: TRBJ2-1; V gene: TRBV27; D gene: -; CDR3 DNA: TGTGCCAGCAGTAGTAGAGAGTACAATGAGCAGTTCTTC; CDR3 protein: CASSSREYNEQFF
clone size: few; J gene: TRBJ1-1; V gene: TRBV7-9; D gene: -; CDR3 DNA: TGTGCCAGCAGCGAGGGGGTTGAAGCTTTCTTT; CDR3 protein: CASSEGVEAFF
clone size: -; J gene: TRBJ1-4; V gene: TRBV5-5; D gene: TRBD1; CDR3 DNA: TGTGCCAGCAGCGGCACCGGGACAGAAGTGGAAAAACTGTTTTTT; CDR3 protein: CASSGTGTEVEKLFF
clone size: -; J gene: TRBJ1-1; V gene: TRBV5-6; D gene: -; CDR3 DNA: TGTGCCAGCAGCTTGGGGCAGGGTAAGACTGAAGCTTTCTTT; CDR3 protein: CASSLGQGKTEAFF
clone size: few; J gene: TRBJ1-5; V gene: TRBV19; D gene: TRBD1; CDR3 DNA: TGTGCCAGTAGTGTCGTAAACCCGGGACAGCGTAGCAATCAGCCCCAGCATTTT; CDR3 protein: CASSVVNPGQRSNQPQHF
clone size: -; J gene: TRBJ2-7; V gene: TRBV4-1; D gene: -; CDR3 DNA: TGCGCCAGCAGCCAAAAGGGGTCGTCCGAGCAGTACTTC; CDR3 protein: CASSQKGSSEQYF
clone size: -; J gene: TRBJ2-1; V gene: TRBV7-2; D gene: TRBD2; CDR3 DNA: TGTGCCAGCAGCTTACTAGCGGGGGGGCGAAATGAGCAGTTCTTC; CDR3 protein: CASSLLAGGRNEQFF
clone size: -; J gene: TRBJ2-7; V gene: TRBV7-9; D gene: TRBD1; CDR3 DNA: TGTGCCAGCAGCGATTTGGACAGGGAGTACGAGCAGTACTTC; CDR3 protein: CASSDLDREYEQYF
clone size: few; J gene: TRBJ1-1; V gene: TRBV19; D gene: TRBD1; CDR3 DNA: TGTGCCAGTAGTATGGCCGGGACAGGGGGGACTGAAGCTTTCTTT; CDR3 protein: CASSMAGTGGTEAFF
clone size: -; J gene: TRBJ1-2; V gene: TRBV5-6; D gene: -; CDR3 DNA: TGTGCCAGCAGCTTGATGCGCGGGGGAACCTATGGCTACACCTTC; CDR3 protein: CASSLMRGGTYGYTF